The 21 T cell receptor beta chains below all came from one sample that was sequenced in a study of blood T cell repertoires in COVID-19. Clones were sequenced by immunoSEQ multiplex PCR, and TCRdb holds only the in-frame ones, with some missing. Among over 95,000 clones, 80% to 90% were seen once, and the ten largest hold about 18%. The sample taken for sequencing was peripheral blood. The receptors were gathered from a human donor with acute or convalescent COVID-19. The donor label of this sample is uncertain.

CDR3: CASSQETAGLVRGDYEQYF. For the CDR3, the DNA is TGCGCCAGCAGCCAAGAAACGGCTGGCCTTGTCAGGGGGGACTACGAGCAGTACTTC. The chain links TRBV4-3 to TRBJ2-7; perhaps TRBD1 as D (7 bases). The CDR3 has 19 amino acids. V lost 0 bases to trimming and J lost 3 bases, with 24 bases between them. CDR1 LGHNA and CDR2 YSLEER come from the germline V gene.

This CDR3 reads CASSHPGLAESDTQYF. CDR3 nucleotide sequence: TGCGCCAGCAGCCACCCGGGACTAGCGGAATCAGATACGCAGTATTTT. This chain joins TRBV4-1 and TRBJ2-3, with TRBD2 matching 11 bases. The CDR3 runs 16 residues. J gave up 4 bases and V 3 bases, and 6 bases lay outside the gene matches. Per germline, CDR1 MGHRA and CDR2 YSYEKL.

The rearrangement links TRBV19 to TRBJ1-5; no firm D call. Germline CDR1 is LNHDA and CDR2 is SQIVND (reference sequence). V lost 3 bases to trimming and J lost 6 bases, with 9 bases between them. The CDR3 extends over 13 amino acids. CDR3 nucleotides: TGTGCCAGTAGTATCATGGCTTCTCAGCCCCAGCATTTT. This sequence encodes CASSIMASQPQHF.

This rearrangement joins TRBV10-1 to TRBJ1-2; 9 bases match TRBD1. Germline loops: CDR1 WNHNN, CDR2 SYGVQD (reference sequence). The CDR3 runs to 16 residues. V was pared by 2 bases and J by 0 bases, with 4 bases of the junction left unmatched. The CDR3 is CASSEGNRGPNYGYTF. The CDR3 bases are TGCGCCAGCAGTGAGGGAAACAGGGGGCCTAACTATGGCTACACCTTC.

This clone was seen only a few times. The chain joins TRBV19 to TRBJ1-3; D uncertain. Between the trimmed V and J ends, which lost 7 bases and 0 bases, there was a span of 10 bases. The CDR3 has 14 residues. The germline V gene has CDR1 LNHDA and CDR2 SQIVND (reference sequence). CDR3 residues: CASNRGISGNTIYF. CDR3 DNA sequence: TGTGCCAGTAATCGGGGAATCTCTGGAAACACCATATATTTT. The full variable domain, completed using reference TRBV19 and TRBJ1-3, is DGGITQSPKYLFRKEGQNVTLSCEQNLNHDAMYWYRQDPGQGLRLIYYSQIVNDFQKGDIAEGYSVSREKKESFPLTVTSAQKNPTAFYLCASNRGISGNTIYFGEGSWLTVV.

The chain joins TRBV7-3 to TRBJ1-1; D possibly corresponds to TRBD1 (5 bases). This CDR3 contains 13 residues. From germline, CDR1 is SGHTA and CDR2 FQGTGA. V lost 5 bases and J 1 base, leaving 8 bases between the germline ends. CDR3 nucleotide sequence: TGTGCCAGCAGCGCAACAGGGAACACTGAAGCTTTCTTT. Amino acids: CASSATGNTEAFF.

This chain uses TRBV5-5 with TRBJ1-5, with TRBD1 as a possible D gene (6 bases). Germline CDR1 is SGHKS and CDR2 is YYEKEE (reference sequence). V shed 4 bases and J shed 2 bases, with 10 bases lying between them. The CDR3 runs 14 residues. CDR3 coding DNA: TGTGCCAGCAGCCAACAGGGCGGCAATCAGCCCCAGCATTTT. As protein: CASSQQGGNQPQHF.

V is TRBV7-9 and J is TRBJ1-1; D is perhaps TRBD1 (5 bases). This CDR3 has 16 residues. Trimming removed 1 base at V and 4 bases at J, with 16 bases between. Germline CDR1 is SEHNR and CDR2 is FQNEAQ (reference sequence). DNA of the CDR3: TGTGCCAGCAGCTTAGGAGATGGGGGGAGCAGCACTGAAGCTTTCTTT. Amino acid sequence: CASSLGDGGSSTEAFF.

The chain couples TRBV7-2 to TRBJ2-5; no reliable D call. The CDR3 runs 13 residues. Per germline, CDR1 SGHTA and CDR2 FQGNSA. V lost 5 bases and J 7 bases, leaving 14 bases between the germline ends. The CDR3 sequence is CASSPEQARTQYF. DNA for the CDR3: TGTGCCAGCAGCCCCGAGCAGGCTCGGACCCAGTACTTC.

The V and J genes are TRBV19 and TRBJ2-3, with TRBD2 as a possible D gene (6 bases). This CDR3 has 16 amino acids. V shed 3 bases and J shed 4 bases, with 17 bases lying between them. Germline V gives CDR1 LNHDA, CDR2 SQIVND (reference sequence). CDR3 protein: CASSIQRARRPDTQYF. In nucleotides, the CDR3 is TGTGCCAGTAGTATTCAGCGGGCCCGACGGCCAGATACGCAGTATTTT. Full variable domain (outside the CDR3, taken from reference TRBV19 and TRBJ2-3): DGGITQSPKYLFRKEGQNVTLSCEQNLNHDAMYWYRQDPGQGLRLIYYSQIVNDFQKGDIAEGYSVSREKKESFPLTVTSAQKNPTAFYLCASSIQRARRPDTQYFGPGTRLTVL.

The chain recombines TRBV5-1 with TRBJ1-1, with D possibly being TRBD1 (5 bases). CDR3 length: 16 amino acids. Germline V gene sequence: CDR1 SGHRS, CDR2 YFSETQ. Trimming removed 4 bases at V and 6 bases at J, with 22 bases between. The chain's CDR3 is CASSPGQRAWLAEAFF. The CDR3 coding sequence is TGCGCCAGCAGCCCCGGACAAAGGGCCTGGTTGGCTGAAGCTTTCTTT.

This rearrangement joins TRBV5-1 to TRBJ1-3; 10 nucleotides match TRBD1. The germline gives CDR1 SGHRS, CDR2 YFSETQ. The CDR3 totals 19 residues. With 1 base clipped from V and 4 bases from J, the junction kept 14 bases outside the gene matches. The CDR3 nucleotides read TGCGCCAGCAGCTTGCGGCTTGGACAGGGGGACGGATCAGGAAACACCATATATTTT. This gives the protein CASSLRLGQGDGSGNTIYF.

This chain joins TRBV5-1 and TRBJ1-2; D gene uncertain. CDR1 is SGHRS and CDR2 is YFSETQ in the germline V gene. The V end was cut by 1 base, the J end by 1 base, with 8 bases between. There are 14 residues in the CDR3. DNA of the CDR3: TGCGCCAGCAGCTTGACAGAGAATAACTATGGCTACACCTTC. Translation: CASSLTENNYGYTF.

The chain joins TRBV4-3 to TRBJ1-2, with D unresolved. V dropped 0 bases and J dropped 3 bases, with 14 bases sitting between them. The V gene's germline CDR1 is LGHNA and CDR2 YSLEER. CDR3 size: 16 residues. In DNA form, the CDR3 reads TGCGCCAGCAGCCAAGATTCGAGGATTCAAGACTATGGCTACACCTTC. This encodes CASSQDSRIQDYGYTF.

The chain has TRBV7-9 and TRBJ2-7; 10 bases match TRBD2. From germline, CDR1 is SEHNR and CDR2 FQNEAQ (reference sequence). V trimming: 0 bases; J trimming: 0 bases; junction bases outside the gene matches: 8. CDR3 size: 18 residues. The CDR3 nucleotides are TGTGCCAGCAGCTTAGCGGGGGTAGCGGGAGGCCCCTCCTACGAGCAGTACTTC. This sequence encodes CASSLAGVAGGPSYEQYF.

The CDR3 here is CASSELGLGQPQHF. CDR3 DNA: TGTGCCAGCAGTGAATTGGGGCTAGGGCAGCCCCAGCATTTT. This rearrangement joins TRBV6-1 to TRBJ1-5; tentative D call: TRBD1 (5 bases). Germline values: CDR1 MNHNS, CDR2 SASEGT. CDR3 length: 14 amino acids. V lost 2 bases to trimming and J lost 7 bases, with 12 bases between them.

This clone was observed once. V usage is TRBV5-6 and J usage is TRBJ1-1; D uncertain. V lost 4 bases to trimming and J lost 4 bases, with 17 bases between them. From germline, CDR1 is SGHDT and CDR2 YYEEEE. The CDR3 runs to 15 residues. This CDR3 is CASSPPEAVLTEAFF. Here the CDR3 DNA reads TGTGCCAGCAGCCCACCAGAGGCGGTCCTCACTGAAGCTTTCTTT.

The V call is TRBV7-8, the J call TRBJ1-5; perhaps TRBD1 as D (5 bases). The germline gives CDR1 SGHVS, CDR2 FQNEAQ. Trimming left V 1 base short and J 9 bases short, with 13 bases between. This CDR3 comprises 14 residues. CDR3 bases: TGTGCCAGCAGCTTAGATTGGGACTCAGGGCCCCAGCATTTT. It translates to CASSLDWDSGPQHF.

This clone was seen just once. The chain joins TRBV6-5 to TRBJ2-7; tentatively, D is TRBD1 (6 bases). The CDR3 has 12 amino acids. Per the germline V gene, CDR1 is MNHEY and CDR2 is SVGAGI. V lost 5 bases and J lost 3, with 8 bases in between. The CDR3 DNA is TGTGCCAGCAGTCCGACAGGCTACGAGCAGTACTTC. It is translated as CASSPTGYEQYF.

The chain is built from TRBV10-2 and TRBJ1-4; maybe TRBD1 (6 bases). From germline, CDR1 is WSHSY and CDR2 SAAADI. The CDR3 has 14 residues. V lost 3 bases, J lost 2 bases, and 7 bases lay in between. The CDR3: CASSETGTNEKLFF. The CDR3 DNA sequence: TGCGCCAGCAGTGAAACAGGGACTAATGAAAAACTGTTTTTT.

V is TRBV29-1 and J is TRBJ1-2; D is unresolved. CDR1 and CDR2 from the germline V gene are SQVTM and ANQGSEA. The CDR3 spans 13 residues. V was shortened by 5 bases and J by 2 bases, with 12 bases between the two germline ends. CDR3 nucleotide sequence: TGCAGCGTTCCCCCTGACACGAACTATGGCTACACCTTC. It is translated as CSVPPDTNYGYTF.